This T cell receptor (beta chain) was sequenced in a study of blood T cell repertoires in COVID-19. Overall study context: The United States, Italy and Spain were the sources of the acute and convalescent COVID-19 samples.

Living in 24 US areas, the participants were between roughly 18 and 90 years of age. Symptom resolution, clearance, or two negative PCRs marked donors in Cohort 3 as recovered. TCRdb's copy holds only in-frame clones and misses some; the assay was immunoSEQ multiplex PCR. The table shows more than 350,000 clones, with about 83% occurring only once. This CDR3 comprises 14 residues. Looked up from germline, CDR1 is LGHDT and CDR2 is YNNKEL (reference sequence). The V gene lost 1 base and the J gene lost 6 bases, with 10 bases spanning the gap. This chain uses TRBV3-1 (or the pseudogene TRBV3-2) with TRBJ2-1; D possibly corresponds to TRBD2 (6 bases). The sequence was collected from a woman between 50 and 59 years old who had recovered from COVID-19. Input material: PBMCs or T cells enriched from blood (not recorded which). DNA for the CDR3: TGTGCCAGCAGCCAAGGGTACGGGAGCAATGAGCAGTTCTTC. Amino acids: CASSQGYGSNEQFF.